This T cell receptor beta chain was retrieved from a study of OX40 agonist ivuxolimab in advanced cancers. The wider study: Across the patients, intravenous ivuxolimab was delivered every 2 weeks at 0.01 to 10 mg/kg. Overall study findings and caveats: Expanded clones belonging to CD8+ T cells outnumbered, on average, those of CD4+. Dose levels from 0.1 to 3.0 mg/kg saw CD4+ and CD8+ blood T cells expand clonally by week 6. Expanded peripheral T cells had an undetermined antigen specificity.

Remarks on this clone: Its antigen is not known.

Trimming left V 5 bases short and J 3 bases short, with 14 bases between. The CDR3 has 14 residues. Per germline, CDR1 SGHRS and CDR2 YFSETQ. The data were produced by immunoSEQ multiplex PCR, yet TCRdb's version contains in-frame clones alone and is incomplete. Among about 59,000 clones listed, about 87% were seen once. The sequences come from CD4+ or CD8+ T cells sorted from blood, collected in a trial of the OX40 agonist ivuxolimab. The TCR comes from an adult with an advanced solid tumor such as melanoma, head and neck, liver or kidney cancer. The chain joins TRBV5-1 to TRBJ1-2, with D tentatively TRBD1 (6 bases). CDR3 in amino acids: CASRFTGNYYGYTF. CDR3 sequence (DNA): TGCGCCAGCAGGTTTACAGGGAACTACTATGGCTACACCTTC.